These 22 T cell receptor beta chains share one sample of origin, sequenced in a study of molecular identifiers for immune sequencing clone quantification. TCRdb ran MiXCR on the PCR reads and lists one entry per CDR3 protein. The sample shows hundreds of thousands of distinct CDR3 sequences, about 25% of them seen only once. Sequenced sample: naive CD8+ T cells from blood, with Jurkat cell RNA spiked in. The sample's subset: FACS-sorted CD8+CD4-CCR7+CD45RA+ naive T cells. Receptor source: a human donor in good health. Some libraries in this study had Jurkat cell RNA spiked in.

Notes on this clonotype: A much larger clone differs from this one at a single base, so this may be a read error. Lacking the conserved final phenylalanine or tryptophan, this CDR3 likely reflects a read error. J is TRBJ1-1 and V is TRBV28; D is unresolved. CDR1 and CDR2 from the germline V gene are MDHEN and SYDVKM. This CDR3 contains 12 residues. V lost 6 bases and J lost 7, with 12 bases in between. The CDR3 DNA follows: TGTGCCAGCAGCCCCACCCGGGGTGAAGCTTTCATT. Protein: CASSPTRGEAFI.

This clonotype showed up just a few times. This rearrangement joins TRBV4-3 to TRBJ2-7; the match to TRBD2 covers 10 bases. CDR1 is LGHNA, CDR2 YSLEER, per germline. The CDR3 length is 15 residues. Germline trimming cut 0 bases from V and 9 bases from J; bases unmatched to any gene: 8. CDR3 region: CASSQEASGSIGQYF. Here the CDR3 DNA reads TGCGCCAGCAGCCAAGAAGCTAGCGGGAGTATAGGGCAGTACTTC.

This clonotype was counted between two and nine times. The rearrangement joins TRBV7-2 to TRBJ1-2; the D is unclear. The CDR3 sequence is 13 residues long. Germline CDR1 SGHTA, CDR2 FQGNSA. V was trimmed by 4 bases and J by 3 bases, leaving 9 bases between them. The CDR3 region is CASSSGFDYGYTF. CDR3 sequence (DNA): TGTGCCAGCAGCTCCGGTTTTGACTATGGCTACACCTTC.

The genes are TRBV11-2 and TRBJ2-3; possibly TRBD2 for D (7 bases). The V end was cut by 4 bases, the J end by 5 bases, with 19 bases between. CDR3 length equals 16 residues. Germline values: CDR1 SGHAT, CDR2 FQNNGV. The CDR3 reads CASSSLGGGAEDTQYF. The DNA for the CDR3 is TGTGCCAGCAGCTCCCTGGGGGGGGGGGCCGAAGATACGCAGTATTTT.

DNA for the CDR3: TGTGCCAGTAGCATTTTACAGGGAGGGTCTGAAGCTTTCTTT. Its protein is CASSILQGGSEAFF. The chain carries TRBV19 and TRBJ1-1, with D perhaps matching TRBD1 (6 bases). Trimming cost V 6 bases and J 6 bases, with 17 bases left between them. Per germline, CDR1 LNHDA and CDR2 SQIVND (reference sequence). The CDR3 has 14 amino acids.

The sample holds a few counts of this clonotype. This chain connects TRBV20-1 to TRBJ2-7; TRBD1 agrees at 7 bases. Germline V gene lookup returns CDR1 DFQATT and CDR2 SNEGSKA (reference sequence). V was clipped by 5 bases and J by 4 bases; unmatched bases: 8. This CDR3 spans 13 amino acids. The DNA of the CDR3 is TGCAGTGCTGAGGGACAGACTTTTTACGAGCAGTACTTC. It yields the protein CSAEGQTFYEQYF.

As regards this clonotype: A much more abundant neighbour one base away suggests this may be a read error. This sequence joins TRBV27 and TRBJ1-2, with D perhaps matching TRBD1 (5 bases). CDR1 and CDR2 from the germline V gene are MNHEY and SMNVEV (reference sequence). V gave up 4 bases and J gave up 1 base, with 13 bases separating them. CDR3 length: 15 residues. The CDR3 region is CASSSPTGSNYGYTF. The CDR3 DNA follows: TGTGCCAGCAGTTCACCCACAGGAAGTAACTATGGCTACACCTTC.

The chain joins TRBV11-2 to TRBJ1-6; D gene uncertain. This CDR3 spans 15 amino acids. V lost 5 bases and J lost 10, with 18 bases in between. Germline values: CDR1 SGHAT, CDR2 FQNNGV. The CDR3 is CASSGWSDHGSPLHF. The CDR3 region has the DNA TGTGCCAGCAGCGGATGGAGTGACCATGGGTCACCCCTCCACTTT.

This clonotype was seen at least ten times. The chain couples TRBV20-1 to TRBJ2-3; 11 positions match TRBD2. This CDR3 is 14 amino acids long. Germline trimming cut 6 bases from V and 4 bases from J; bases unmatched to any gene: 6. Germline loops: CDR1 DFQATT, CDR2 SNEGSKA (reference sequence). The CDR3 region is CSAPRLAGPDTQYF. The DNA for the CDR3 is TGCAGTGCGCCCAGACTAGCGGGACCAGATACGCAGTATTTT.

This clonotype came up many times. The rearrangement joins TRBV4-1 to TRBJ2-5, with no clear D. The CDR3 totals 16 residues. Germline loops: CDR1 MGHRA, CDR2 YSYEKL. Trimming pared 0 bases from V and 0 bases from J, leaving 11 bases between. The CDR3 sequence is CASSQEVGLNQETQYF. For the CDR3, the DNA is TGCGCCAGCAGCCAAGAAGTCGGATTAAACCAAGAGACCCAGTACTTC.

This clonotype was observed at least ten times. The chain links TRBV20-1 to TRBJ2-7; perhaps D is TRBD1 or TRBD2 (5 bases each). The V gene's germline CDR1 is DFQATT and CDR2 SNEGSKA (reference sequence). Trimming pared 6 bases from V and 3 bases from J, leaving 15 bases between. CDR3 length equals 13 residues. The CDR3 nucleotides are TGCAGTGCCCCTTCGGGGCTCCTCTACGAGCAGTACTTC. This codes for CSAPSGLLYEQYF.

Worth noting for this clonotype: A much more abundant neighbour one base away suggests this may be a read error. The V call is TRBV7-2, the J call TRBJ2-7; D gene ambiguous. The V gene's germline CDR1 is SGHTA and CDR2 FQGNSA. The CDR3 runs 12 residues. V was trimmed by 1 base and J by 5 bases, leaving 6 bases between them. CDR3 in DNA: TGTGCCAGCAGCTTAGTCGCCCACGAGCAGTACTTC. It encodes CASSLVAHEQYF.

Regarding this clonotype: At one end the junction does not follow the germline gene, possibly because of a read error. The V and J genes are TRBV5-6 and TRBJ1-1; D remains ambiguous. The CDR3 consists of 13 residues. The germline V gene has CDR1 SGHDT and CDR2 YYEEEE. CDR3 region: CASSLWRNTETFF. In DNA, the CDR3 is TGTGCCAGCAGCTTATGGCGGAACACTGAAACTTTCTTT. The whole variable domain, remainder taken from reference TRBV5-6 and TRBJ1-1, is DAGVTQSPTHLIKTRGQQVTLRCSPKSGHDTVSWYQQALGQGPQFIFQYYEEEERQRGNFPDRFSGHQFPNYSSELNVNALLLGDSALYLCASSLWRNTETFFGQGTRLTVV.

This clonotype was seen at least ten times. V usage is TRBV29-1 and J usage is TRBJ2-7; weak D call: TRBD1 (6 bases). Germline assignment: CDR1 SQVTM and CDR2 ANQGSEA. V was pared by 0 bases and J by 3 bases, with 15 bases between. This CDR3 region has 15 residues. CDR3 region: CSVEDSGVGNYEQYF. The CDR3 DNA reads as TGCAGCGTTGAAGATTCAGGGGTAGGAAACTACGAGCAGTACTTC.

Note on this clonotype: A much larger clone lies a single base off, so this may be a read error. The chain links TRBV5-1 to TRBJ2-7; either TRBD1 or TRBD2 may fit D (6 bases each). Germline CDR1 SGHRS, CDR2 YFSETQ. V lost 2 bases and J lost 1, with 19 bases in between. This CDR3 comprises 17 residues. The CDR3 sequence is CASSFGRGRILSYEQYF. The DNA for the CDR3 is TGCGCCAGCAGCTTCGGACGGGGGCGAATTCTGTCCTACGAGCAGTACTTC. Full variable domain (outside the CDR3, taken from reference TRBV5-1 and TRBJ2-7): KAGVTQTPRYLIKTRGQQVTLSCSPISGHRSVSWYQQTPGQGLQFLFEYFSETQRNKGNFPGRFSGRQFSNSRSEMNVSTLELGDSALYLCASSFGRGRILSYEQYFGPGTRLTVT.

In the case of this clonotype: With a much larger clone just one base away, this may be a read error. J is TRBJ2-7 and V is TRBV4-3; D remains unclear. The CDR3 sequence is 15 residues long. Germline CDR1 reads LGHNA; CDR2 reads YSLEER. V lost 0 bases to trimming and J lost 0 bases, with 9 bases between them. The CDR3 DNA follows: TGCGCCAGCAGCCAAGACTTCAGGAGCTCCTACGAGCAGTACTTC. This sequence encodes CASSQDFRSSYEQYF.

This clonotype came up many times. The CDR3 reads CASSLGGQINEKLFF. Written as DNA, the CDR3 is TGTGCCAGCAGCTTGGGAGGACAGATTAATGAAAAACTGTTTTTT. This sequence joins TRBV7-9 and TRBJ1-4, with D maybe TRBD1 (6 bases). With 3 bases removed from V and 4 bases from J, the gap between germline ends came to 12 bases. The CDR3 sequence is 15 residues long. Germline V lookup: CDR1 SEHNR, CDR2 FQNEAQ (reference sequence).

There are many counts of this clonotype. J is TRBJ2-7 and V is TRBV2; D unresolved. The CDR3 has 14 residues. The germline gives CDR1 SNHLY, CDR2 FYNNEI. V lost 0 bases, J lost 2 bases, and 8 bases lay in between. CDR3 sequence: CASSEAGYPYEQYF. The DNA of the CDR3 is TGTGCCAGCAGTGAAGCGGGGTACCCCTACGAGCAGTACTTC.

The chain links TRBV2 to TRBJ2-5; D is possibly TRBD1 (5 bases). The length of the CDR3 is 18 residues. Trimming removed 2 bases from V and 13 bases from J, with 32 bases in between. Germline-derived CDR1 and CDR2 are SNHLY and FYNNEI. CDR3 DNA sequence: TGTGCCAGCAGTGAACCTTATCGACAGCGAACCTCCCAAGAGCCCCCGTACTTC. This encodes CASSEPYRQRTSQEPPYF.

This clonotype came up many times. This rearrangement joins TRBV28 to TRBJ1-6; tentatively, D is TRBD1 (5 bases). The V end was cut by 3 bases, the J end by 8 bases, with 26 bases between. Germline CDR1 reads MDHEN; CDR2 reads SYDVKM. The CDR3 has 19 residues. Written as DNA, the CDR3 is TGTGCCAGCAGTTTCCCCTTAGGGACGGCCTCTCCGATTGATTCACCCCTCCACTTT. It encodes CASSFPLGTASPIDSPLHF.

The CDR3 region has the DNA TGTGCCAGCAGTGAGGTCCATATGGACACTGAAGCTTTCTTT. Amino acid sequence: CASSEVHMDTEAFF. The chain recombines TRBV6-1 with TRBJ1-1, with no clear D. In germline, CDR1 is MNHNS, CDR2 SASEGT. Trimming left V 3 bases short and J 3 bases short, with 11 bases between. This CDR3 region has 14 residues.

The genes are TRBV7-2 and TRBJ2-7, with 8 positions matching TRBD1. V was clipped by 8 bases and J by 2 bases; unmatched bases: 5. Looked up from germline, CDR1 is SGHTA and CDR2 is FQGNSA. This CDR3 is built from 13 residues. The CDR3 coding sequence is TGTGCCAGCGAGGACAGGGTAACCTACGAGCAGTACTTC. This encodes CASEDRVTYEQYF. The full variable domain, with the rest looked up from reference TRBV7-2 and TRBJ2-7, is GAGVSQSPSNKVTEKGKDVELRCDPISGHTALYWYRQSLGQGLEFLIYFQGNSAPDKSGLPSDRFSAERTGGSVSTLTIQRTQQEDSAVYLCASEDRVTYEQYFGPGTRLTVT.